The T cell receptor (beta chain) under discussion was sequenced for a study of CD8+ T cells in alopecia areata. Study-wide points: Lesional tissue from the scalp (especially in alopecia totalis/universalis) showed higher clonality than normal scalp.

Of note for this clone: Its antigen is unknown.

Germline lookup yields CDR1 SQVTM and CDR2 ANQGSEA. The ends were cut back, 3 bases at V and 5 bases at J, with 19 bases in the middle. This CDR3 has 16 amino acids. Extracted from the samples, RNA was reverse transcribed into cDNA to serve as the sequencing template. Sequenced by immunoSEQ multiplex PCR; TCRdb stores in-frame clones only, minus some. This table has approximately 31,000 clones, more than 60% appearing once. The TCR was taken from a human donor with alopecia areata. Material for sequencing was NKG2D-low CD8+ T cells sorted from blood. V usage is TRBV29-1 and J usage is TRBJ2-2; weak D call: TRBD1 (7 bases). The CDR3 here is CSVELRVRGETGELFF. In DNA form, the CDR3 reads TGCAGCGTTGAGCTGCGGGTCAGGGGGGAAACCGGGGAGCTGTTTTTT.